The rows below give T cell receptor beta chains drawn from one sample of a study of blood T cell repertoires in COVID-19. The repertoire was sequenced with immunoSEQ multiplex PCR; TCRdb's copy has only in-frame clones and lacks some. The sample includes about 350,000 clones, around 87% of them seen just once. The sequenced material came from PBMCs or T cells enriched from blood (not recorded which). All receptors come from a woman in her 30s who had recovered from COVID-19. The CDR3 runs from the conserved cysteine through the conserved F or W. The D gene is left open where the match is weak. Rows give clone size only sometimes, using once, few, many, or a class for an expanded clone.

j_call	d_call	v_call	clone_size	cdr3_nt	cdr3_aa
TRBJ1-2	NA	TRBV19	NA	TGTGCCAGTGTGGCCGTGGAGGGCTATGGCTACACCTTC	CASVAVEGYGYTF
TRBJ1-4	TRBD1	TRBV9	NA	TGTGCCAGCAGCACCCGACAGGGTCCGGATGAAAAACTGTTTTTT	CASSTRQGPDEKLFF
TRBJ1-2	TRBD1	TRBV6-2/TRBV6-3	NA	TGTGCCAGCAGTTTCTCCGGGACAGGGGACGGCTACACCTTC	CASSFSGTGDGYTF
TRBJ2-3	TRBD2	TRBV4-1	NA	TGCGCCAGCAGCCAAGACGGGCTAGCGGGGGGCCGCACAGATACGCAGTATTTT	CASSQDGLAGGRTDTQYF
TRBJ2-1	TRBD2	TRBV4-2	NA	TGTGCCAGCAGCCAAGAGTCTAGCGGTCTCTACAATGAGCAGTTCTTC	CASSQESSGLYNEQFF
TRBJ1-2	TRBD1	TRBV19	NA	TGTGCCAGTAGTGGGCAGGGGGCGGACTATGGCTACACCTTC	CASSGQGADYGYTF
TRBJ2-3	TRBD2	TRBV5-1	NA	TGCGCCAGCAGCTCCGAGGCTAGCGGGGGCACAGATACGCAGTATTTT	CASSSEASGGTDTQYF
TRBJ1-1	TRBD1	TRBV5-1	NA	TGCGCCAGCAGCGCCCAGGACAGGGGGTTGACTGAAGCTTTCTTT	CASSAQDRGLTEAFF
TRBJ2-5	TRBD1	TRBV28	NA	TGTGCCAGCAGTTTATCGAGGGGACAGGGCCAAGAGACCCAGTACTTC	CASSLSRGQGQETQYF
TRBJ1-2	TRBD1	TRBV6-4	NA	TGTGCCAGCAGTGACAGGACAGGGGGCAGAGCTAACTATGGCTACACCTTC	CASSDRTGGRANYGYTF
TRBJ1-1	NA	TRBV11-3	NA	TGTGCCAGCAGCTTAGATGGCGGGGACACTGAAGCTTTCTTT	CASSLDGGDTEAFF
TRBJ2-1	NA	TRBV28	many	TGTGCCAGCCGGCTCCCCGGGGACAATGAGCAGTTCTTC	CASRLPGDNEQFF
TRBJ1-2	NA	TRBV18	NA	TGTGCCAGCTCCCCCGAAGAGTCCAGGTGGGCCTATGGCTACACCTTC	CASSPEESRWAYGYTF
TRBJ2-1	NA	TRBV23-1	NA	TGCGCCAGCGATACCTGCCCGGAGCCAGAGCGGAGGTATCATGAGCAGTTCTTC	CASDTCPEPERRYHEQFF
TRBJ2-2	NA	TRBV7-9	once	TGTGCCAGCACCCGGGACAACTTACCCGGGGAGCTGTTTTTT	CASTRDNLPGELFF
TRBJ2-7	TRBD2	TRBV7-2	NA	TGTGCCAGCAGCTTAGCCCATCTAGCGGGGAGGGAAGAGCAGTACTTC	CASSLAHLAGREEQYF
TRBJ2-2	NA	TRBV7-8	NA	TGTGCCAGCAGCTTAAGGTGGCAGGGGAACACCGGGGAGCTGTTTTTT	CASSLRWQGNTGELFF
TRBJ1-5	NA	TRBV5-8	NA	TGTGCCAGCAGCTTGGCCGTGGTTTCGGATCAGCCCCAGCATTTT	CASSLAVVSDQPQHF
TRBJ1-6	TRBD1	TRBV28	once	TGTGCCAGCAGTTTAGGGGACAGGGTGTATACCCATAATTCACCCCTCCACTTT	CASSLGDRVYTHNSPLHF
TRBJ1-2	TRBD1	TRBV6-5	NA	TGTGCCAGCACCGAGACAGGGAAGAAATATGGCTACACCTTC	CASTETGKKYGYTF
TRBJ2-1	TRBD2	TRBV3-1/TRBV3-2	NA	TGTGCCAGCAGCTCTCCCGGGACTAGCGGGGCGGCCGAGCAGTTCTTC	CASSSPGTSGAAEQFF
TRBJ1-1	TRBD1	TRBV7-9	NA	TGTGCCAGCAGCACGAGACAGGGAACGAATGAAGCTTTCTTT	CASSTRQGTNEAFF
TRBJ1-1	NA	TRBV19	NA	TGTGCCAGTACACGGTACACTGAAGCTTTCTTT	CASTRYTEAFF
TRBJ2-5	NA	TRBV6-5	NA	TGTGCCAGCAGTTACCTATCTGGAGGAGAGACCCAGTACTTC	CASSYLSGGETQYF
TRBJ1-5	NA	TRBV2	NA	TGTGCCAGCAGTGGGTTGGAGTATGGCAATCAGCCCCAGCATTTT	CASSGLEYGNQPQHF
TRBJ2-7	NA	TRBV4-3	once	TGCGCCAGCAACCAAGCCTACGGGTCCTACGAGCAGTACTTC	CASNQAYGSYEQYF
TRBJ1-2	NA	TRBV5-4	NA	TGTGCCAGCAGCTTGAATGCTGTCACAGGTTACACCTTC	CASSLNAVTGYTF
TRBJ1-4	NA	TRBV2	NA	TGTGCCAGCAGTGGGACGCGGGGTGAAAAACTGTTTTTT	CASSGTRGEKLFF
TRBJ2-7	TRBD1	TRBV5-6	NA	TGTGCCAGCAGCTCGGGACAGGGGGTGGGGCAGTACTTC	CASSSGQGVGQYF
TRBJ2-2	NA	TRBV2	NA	TGTGCCAGCGGGACACTCCCGACCGGGGAGCTGTTTTTT	CASGTLPTGELFF
TRBJ2-1	NA	TRBV19	NA	TGTGCCAGTAGTTTGGTAGACAATGAGCAGTTCTTC	CASSLVDNEQFF
TRBJ2-7	NA	TRBV6-5	NA	TGTGCCAGCAGCTTCTACGAGCAGTACTTC	CASSFYEQYF
TRBJ1-4	NA	TRBV12-3/TRBV12-4	few	TGTGCCAGCAGTTTGCCAGATAATGAAAAACTGTTTTTT	CASSLPDNEKLFF
TRBJ1-6	NA	TRBV2	once	TGTGCCAGCAGTGAGAATAGACACCTCCACCCCCTCCACTTT	CASSENRHLHPLHF
TRBJ2-7	NA	TRBV5-6	NA	TGTGCCAGCTCCTCCAGGGACACCCTTTCCTACGAGCAGTACTTC	CASSSRDTLSYEQYF
TRBJ2-1	TRBD2	TRBV24-1	few	TGTGCCACCAGTGACCCGACTAGCGAGCTCTACAATGAGCAGTTCTTC	CATSDPTSELYNEQFF
TRBJ1-1	NA	TRBV10-2	NA	TGCGCCAGCAGGGAACAGGGATCCACTGAAGCTTTCTTT	CASREQGSTEAFF
TRBJ1-4	NA	TRBV2	NA	TGTGCCAGCACCGAAACCGGGAGAGAGTTTTTT	CASTETGREFF
TRBJ2-7	TRBD2	TRBV5-6	few	TGTGCCAGCAGCTTGTTTAGCGGGGTTTCCTACGAGCAGTACTTC	CASSLFSGVSYEQYF
TRBJ1-6	NA	TRBV27	NA	TGTGCCAGCAGTCTCGGGAGACCCGACTATAATTCACCCCTCCACTTT	CASSLGRPDYNSPLHF
TRBJ1-1	NA	TRBV6-4	NA	TGTGCCAGCAGTGGCCCCCCGCGGGGAAACACTGAAGCTTTCTTT	CASSGPPRGNTEAFF
TRBJ2-7	NA	TRBV3-1/TRBV3-2	NA	TGTGCCAGCAGCCAACCGGGGGACGAGCAGTACTTC	CASSQPGDEQYF
TRBJ1-2	NA	TRBV12-3/TRBV12-4	NA	TGTGCCAGCAGTTTGGGCAGGGTGGAAGGCTACACCTTC	CASSLGRVEGYTF
TRBJ1-5	NA	TRBV7-9	NA	TGTGCCAGCAGCTTAGACGGGGTGAACAATCAGCCCCAGCATTTT	CASSLDGVNNQPQHF
TRBJ1-1	NA	TRBV11-2	NA	TGTGCCAGCAGCTTAGACCCAGTCACTGAAGCTTTCTTT	CASSLDPVTEAFF
TRBJ1-2	NA	TRBV18	NA	TGTGCCAGCTCACCAAGAAGGGAAGAGGGTGTTTTTGGCTACACCTTC	CASSPRREEGVFGYTF
TRBJ1-5	TRBD1	TRBV3-1/TRBV3-2	NA	TGTGCCAGCAGCCACAATGCAGGGGGCTGGAATCAGCCCCAGCATTTT	CASSHNAGGWNQPQHF
TRBJ2-1	TRBD2	TRBV2	NA	TGTGCCAGCATCCAAGGGACTAGGGTTTATGAGCAGTTCTTC	CASIQGTRVYEQFF
TRBJ1-6	NA	TRBV6-1	NA	TGTGCCAGCAGTGGTTTTTACGGATCATGGAGTTCACCCCTCCACTTT	CASSGFYGSWSSPLHF